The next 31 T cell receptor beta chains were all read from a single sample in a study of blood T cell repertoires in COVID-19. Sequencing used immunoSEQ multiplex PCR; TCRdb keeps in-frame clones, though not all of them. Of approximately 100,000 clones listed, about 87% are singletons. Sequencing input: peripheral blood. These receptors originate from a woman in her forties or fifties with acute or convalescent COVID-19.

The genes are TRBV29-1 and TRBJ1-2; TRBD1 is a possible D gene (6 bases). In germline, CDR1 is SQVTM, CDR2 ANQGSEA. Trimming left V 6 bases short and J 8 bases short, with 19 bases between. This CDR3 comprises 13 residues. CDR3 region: CSVLDSQKGGYTF. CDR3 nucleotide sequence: TGCAGCGTCCTGGACAGTCAGAAGGGGGGCTACACCTTC.

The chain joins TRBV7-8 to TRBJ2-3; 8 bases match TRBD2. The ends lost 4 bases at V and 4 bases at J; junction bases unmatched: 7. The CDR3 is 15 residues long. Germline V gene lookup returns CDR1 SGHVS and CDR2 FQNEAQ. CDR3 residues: CASSSSGLVADTQYF. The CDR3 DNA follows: TGTGCCAGCAGCTCGTCGGGACTAGTGGCAGATACGCAGTATTTT.

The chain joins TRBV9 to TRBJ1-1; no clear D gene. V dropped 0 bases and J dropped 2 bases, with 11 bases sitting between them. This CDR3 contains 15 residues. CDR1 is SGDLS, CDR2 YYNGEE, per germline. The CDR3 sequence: CASSVELRPNTEAFF. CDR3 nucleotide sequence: TGTGCCAGCAGCGTAGAACTCAGGCCTAACACTGAAGCTTTCTTT.

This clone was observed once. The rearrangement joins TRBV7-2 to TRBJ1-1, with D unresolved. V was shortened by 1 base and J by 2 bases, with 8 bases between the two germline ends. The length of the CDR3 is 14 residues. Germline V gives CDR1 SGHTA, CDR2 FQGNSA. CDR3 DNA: TGTGCCAGCAGCTTAGAAGCGGCTAACACTGAAGCTTTCTTT. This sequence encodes CASSLEAANTEAFF.

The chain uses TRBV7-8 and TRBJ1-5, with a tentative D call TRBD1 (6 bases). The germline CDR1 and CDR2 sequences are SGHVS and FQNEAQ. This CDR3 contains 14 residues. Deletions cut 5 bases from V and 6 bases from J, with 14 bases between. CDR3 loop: CASSLDSPIQPQHF. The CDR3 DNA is TGTGCCAGCAGCCTGGACAGTCCTATTCAGCCCCAGCATTTT.

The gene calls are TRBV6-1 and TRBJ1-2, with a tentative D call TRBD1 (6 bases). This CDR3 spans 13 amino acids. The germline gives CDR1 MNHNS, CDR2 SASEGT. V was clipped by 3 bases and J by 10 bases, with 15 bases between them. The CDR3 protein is CASSDHDRPSYTF. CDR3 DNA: TGTGCCAGCAGTGATCACGACAGGCCATCCTACACCTTC.

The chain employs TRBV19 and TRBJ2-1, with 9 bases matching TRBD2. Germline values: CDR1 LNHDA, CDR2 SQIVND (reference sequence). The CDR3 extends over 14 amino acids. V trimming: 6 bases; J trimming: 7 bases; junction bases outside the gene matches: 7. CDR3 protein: CASRGGGGVNEQFF. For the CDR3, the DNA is TGTGCCAGTAGAGGCGGGGGGGGTGTGAATGAGCAGTTCTTC.

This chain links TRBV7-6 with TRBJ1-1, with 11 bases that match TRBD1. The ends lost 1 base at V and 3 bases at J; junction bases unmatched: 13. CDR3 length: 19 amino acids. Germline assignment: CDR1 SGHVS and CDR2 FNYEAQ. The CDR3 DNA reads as TGTGCCAGCAGCTTAGTCCCCTGGACAGGGGGCAGGGGGGACACTGAAGCTTTCTTT. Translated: CASSLVPWTGGRGDTEAFF.

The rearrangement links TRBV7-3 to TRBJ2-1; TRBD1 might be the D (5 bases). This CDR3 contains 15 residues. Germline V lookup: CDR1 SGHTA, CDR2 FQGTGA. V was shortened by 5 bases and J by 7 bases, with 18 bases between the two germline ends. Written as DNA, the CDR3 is TGTGCCAGCAGCCTCGGACAAACTGAATCTAATGAGCAGTTCTTC. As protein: CASSLGQTESNEQFF.

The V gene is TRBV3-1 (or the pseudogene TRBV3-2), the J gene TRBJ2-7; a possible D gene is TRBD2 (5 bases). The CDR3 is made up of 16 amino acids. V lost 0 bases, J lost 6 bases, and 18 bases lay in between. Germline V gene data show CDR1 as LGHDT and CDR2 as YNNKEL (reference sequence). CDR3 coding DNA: TGTGCCAGCAGCCAAGATCCCGGCGTCCGAGAGGGCGAGCAGTACTTC. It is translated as CASSQDPGVREGEQYF.

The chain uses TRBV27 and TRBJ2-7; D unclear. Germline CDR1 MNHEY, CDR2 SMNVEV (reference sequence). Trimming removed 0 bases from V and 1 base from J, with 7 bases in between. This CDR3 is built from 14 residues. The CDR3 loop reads CASSLSAGSYEQYF. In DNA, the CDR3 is TGTGCCAGCAGTTTATCAGCCGGTTCCTACGAGCAGTACTTC.

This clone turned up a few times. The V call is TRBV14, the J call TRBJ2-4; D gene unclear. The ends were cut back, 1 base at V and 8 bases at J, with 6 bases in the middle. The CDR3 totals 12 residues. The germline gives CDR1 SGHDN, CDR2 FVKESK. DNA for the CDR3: TGTGCCAGCAGCCAAGCGGGTGACATTCAGTACTTC. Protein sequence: CASSQAGDIQYF. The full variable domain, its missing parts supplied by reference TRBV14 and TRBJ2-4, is EAGVTQFPSHSVIEKGQTVTLRCDPISGHDNLYWYRRVMGKEIKFLLHFVKESKQDESGMPNNRFLAERTGGTYSTLKVQPAELEDSGVYFCASSQAGDIQYFGAGTRLSVL.

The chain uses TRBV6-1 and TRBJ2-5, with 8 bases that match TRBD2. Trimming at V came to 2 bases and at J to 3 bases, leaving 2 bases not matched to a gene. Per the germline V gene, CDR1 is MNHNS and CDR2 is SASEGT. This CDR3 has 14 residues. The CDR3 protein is CASSERLAKETQYF. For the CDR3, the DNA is TGTGCCAGCAGTGAAAGACTAGCGAAAGAGACCCAGTACTTC.

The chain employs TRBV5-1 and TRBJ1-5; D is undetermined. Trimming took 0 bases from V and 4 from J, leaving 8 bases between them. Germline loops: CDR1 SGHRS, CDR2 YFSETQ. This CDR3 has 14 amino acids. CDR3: CASSLGYENQPQHF. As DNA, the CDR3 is TGCGCCAGCAGCTTGGGGTATGAGAATCAGCCCCAGCATTTT. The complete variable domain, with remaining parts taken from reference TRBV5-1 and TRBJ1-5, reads KAGVTQTPRYLIKTRGQQVTLSCSPISGHRSVSWYQQTPGQGLQFLFEYFSETQRNKGNFPGRFSGRQFSNSRSEMNVSTLELGDSALYLCASSLGYENQPQHFGDGTRLSIL.

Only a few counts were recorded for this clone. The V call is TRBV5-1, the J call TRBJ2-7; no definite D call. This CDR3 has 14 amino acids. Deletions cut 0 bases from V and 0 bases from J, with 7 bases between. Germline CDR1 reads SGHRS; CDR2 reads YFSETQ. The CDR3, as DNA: TGCGCCAGCAGCTTGGGGCCAATCTCCTACGAGCAGTACTTC. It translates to CASSLGPISYEQYF.

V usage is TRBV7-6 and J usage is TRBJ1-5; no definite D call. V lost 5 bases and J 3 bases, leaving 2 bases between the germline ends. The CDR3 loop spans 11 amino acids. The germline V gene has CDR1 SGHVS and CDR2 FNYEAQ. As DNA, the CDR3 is TGTGCCAGCAGCCTCAATCAGCCCCAGCATTTT. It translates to CASSLNQPQHF.

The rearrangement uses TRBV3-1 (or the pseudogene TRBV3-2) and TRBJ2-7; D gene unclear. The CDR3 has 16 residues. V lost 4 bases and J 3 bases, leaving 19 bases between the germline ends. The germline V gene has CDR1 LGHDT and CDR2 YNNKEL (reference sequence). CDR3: CASSPYSLVSGYEQYF. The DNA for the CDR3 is TGTGCCAGCAGCCCGTACTCCTTAGTCTCTGGCTACGAGCAGTACTTC.

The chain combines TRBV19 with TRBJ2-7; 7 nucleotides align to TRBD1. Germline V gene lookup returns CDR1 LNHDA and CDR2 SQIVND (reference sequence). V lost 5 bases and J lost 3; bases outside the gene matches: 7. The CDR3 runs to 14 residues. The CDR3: CASSPWTGVYEQYF. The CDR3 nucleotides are TGTGCCAGTAGTCCATGGACAGGAGTCTACGAGCAGTACTTC.

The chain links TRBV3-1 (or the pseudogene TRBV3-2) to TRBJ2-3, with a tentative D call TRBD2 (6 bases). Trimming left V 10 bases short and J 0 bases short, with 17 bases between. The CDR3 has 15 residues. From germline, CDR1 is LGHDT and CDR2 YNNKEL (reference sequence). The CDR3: CATWGGDLSTDTQYF. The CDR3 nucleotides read TGTGCCACCTGGGGCGGGGACCTTAGCACAGATACGCAGTATTTT.

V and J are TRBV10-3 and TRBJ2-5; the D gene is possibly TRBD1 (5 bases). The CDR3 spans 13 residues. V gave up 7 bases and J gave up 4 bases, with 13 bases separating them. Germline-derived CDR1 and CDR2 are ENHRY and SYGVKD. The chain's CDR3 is CAITRGQGETQYF. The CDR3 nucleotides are TGTGCCATCACCCGTGGGCAGGGAGAGACCCAGTACTTC.

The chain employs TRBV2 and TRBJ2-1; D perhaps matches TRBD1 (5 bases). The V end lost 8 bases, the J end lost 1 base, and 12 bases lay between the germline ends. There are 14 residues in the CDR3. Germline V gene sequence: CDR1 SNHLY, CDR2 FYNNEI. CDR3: CASGATASYNEQFF. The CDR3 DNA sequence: TGTGCCAGCGGGGCTACAGCTTCCTACAATGAGCAGTTCTTC. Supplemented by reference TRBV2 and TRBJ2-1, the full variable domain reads EPEVTQTPSHQVTQMGQEVILRCVPISNHLYFYWYRQILGQKVEFLVSFYNNEISEKSEIFDDQFSVERPDGSNFTLKIRSTKLEDSAMYFCASGATASYNEQFFGPGTRLTVL.

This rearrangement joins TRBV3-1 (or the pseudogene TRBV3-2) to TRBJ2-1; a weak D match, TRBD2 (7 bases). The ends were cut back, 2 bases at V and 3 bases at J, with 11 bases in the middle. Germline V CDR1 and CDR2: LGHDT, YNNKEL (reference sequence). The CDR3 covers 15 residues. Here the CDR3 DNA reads TGTGCCAGCAGCCAAACGGGGGGCAACTACAATGAGCAGTTCTTC. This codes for CASSQTGGNYNEQFF.

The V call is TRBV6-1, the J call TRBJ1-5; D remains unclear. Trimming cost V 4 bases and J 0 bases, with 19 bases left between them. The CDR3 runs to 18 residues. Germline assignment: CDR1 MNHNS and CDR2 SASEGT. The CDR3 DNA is TGTGCCAGCAGTGCTACAGAAGCCGCAGCTTATAGCAATCAGCCCCAGCATTTT. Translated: CASSATEAAAYSNQPQHF.

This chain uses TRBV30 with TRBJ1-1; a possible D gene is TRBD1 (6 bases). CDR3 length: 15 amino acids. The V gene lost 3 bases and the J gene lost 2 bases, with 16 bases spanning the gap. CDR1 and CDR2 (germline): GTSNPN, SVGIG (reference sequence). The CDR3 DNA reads TGTGCCTGGAGGACATACGACAGGAGAAACACTGAAGCTTTCTTT. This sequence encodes CAWRTYDRRNTEAFF.

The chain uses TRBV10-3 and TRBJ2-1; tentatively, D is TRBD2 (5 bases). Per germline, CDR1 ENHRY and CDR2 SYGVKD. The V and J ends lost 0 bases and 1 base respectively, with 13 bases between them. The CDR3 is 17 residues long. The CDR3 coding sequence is TGTGCCATCAGTGAGTCCCCACGGGGTGGTTCCTACAATGAGCAGTTCTTC. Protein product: CAISESPRGGSYNEQFF.

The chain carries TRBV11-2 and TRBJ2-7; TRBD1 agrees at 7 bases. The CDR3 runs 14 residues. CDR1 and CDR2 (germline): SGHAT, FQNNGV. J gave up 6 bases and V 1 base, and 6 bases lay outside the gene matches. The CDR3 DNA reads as TGTGCCAGCAGCTTAGGGAACAGGGGAAGCGAGCAGTACTTC. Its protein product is CASSLGNRGSEQYF. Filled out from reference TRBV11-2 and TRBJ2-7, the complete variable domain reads EAGVAQSPRYKIIEKRQSVAFWCNPISGHATLYWYQQILGQGPKLLIQFQNNGVVDDSQLPKDRFSAERLKGVDSTLKIQPAKLEDSAVYLCASSLGNRGSEQYFGPGTRLTVT.

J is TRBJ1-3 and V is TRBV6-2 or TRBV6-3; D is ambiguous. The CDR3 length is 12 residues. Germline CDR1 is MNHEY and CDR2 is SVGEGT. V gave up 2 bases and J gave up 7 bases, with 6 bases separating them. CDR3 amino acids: CASSYAGNTIYF. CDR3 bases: TGTGCCAGCAGTTACGCGGGGAACACCATATATTTT.

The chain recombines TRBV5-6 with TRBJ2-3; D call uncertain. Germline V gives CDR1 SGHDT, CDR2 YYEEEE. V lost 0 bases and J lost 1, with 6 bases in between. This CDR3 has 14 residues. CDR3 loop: CASSLEAGTDTQYF. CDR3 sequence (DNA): TGTGCCAGCAGCTTGGAGGCGGGCACAGATACGCAGTATTTT.

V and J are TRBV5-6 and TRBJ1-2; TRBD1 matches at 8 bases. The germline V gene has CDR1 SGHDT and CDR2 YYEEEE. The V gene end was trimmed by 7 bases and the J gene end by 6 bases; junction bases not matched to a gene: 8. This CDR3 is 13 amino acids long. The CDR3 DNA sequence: TGTGCCAGCGCCCGACAGGGGATAAATGGCTACACCTTC. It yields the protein CASARQGINGYTF.

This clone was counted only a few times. The CDR3 DNA reads as TGTGCCAGCAGCTTAGGGACAGGGGGGTCCTATGGCTACACCTTC. This translates into CASSLGTGGSYGYTF. The chain uses TRBV7-6 and TRBJ1-2; 10 bases are a match to TRBD1. The V gene end was trimmed by 1 base and the J gene end by 4 bases; junction bases not matched to a gene: 3. This CDR3 has 15 amino acids. Germline-derived CDR1 and CDR2 are SGHVS and FNYEAQ.

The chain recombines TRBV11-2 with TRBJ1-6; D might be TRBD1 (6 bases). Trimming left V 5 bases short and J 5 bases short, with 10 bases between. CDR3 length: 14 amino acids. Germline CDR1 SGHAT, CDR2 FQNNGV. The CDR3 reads CASSTTGHNSPLHF. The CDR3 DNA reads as TGTGCCAGCAGCACCACAGGGCATAATTCACCCCTCCACTTT.